These 14 T cell receptor beta chains share one sample of origin, sequenced in a study of CD8 T cells in ankylosing spondylitis. TCRdb independently ran MiXCR on the 5' RACE reads; one entry per CDR3 protein. Seen here are 40,000 to 50,000 distinct CDR3 sequences, less than 3% observed once, and the top ten hold 4.6%. What was sequenced was blood, either unsorted or a sorted T cell fraction (not recorded which). The receptors shown here come from a male donor with ankylosing spondylitis or in good health (not recorded which).

This clonotype was counted at least ten times. The chain is built from TRBV9 and TRBJ2-7, with TRBD2 matching 8 bases. Trimming at V came to 2 bases and at J to 7 bases, leaving 2 bases not matched to a gene. Germline assignment: CDR1 SGDLS and CDR2 YYNGEE. The CDR3 is made up of 12 amino acids. The CDR3 loop reads CASSVRGGEQYF. Written as DNA, the CDR3 is TGTGCCAGCAGCGTTCGGGGGGGGGAGCAGTACTTC.

There are many counts of this clonotype. V usage is TRBV9 and J usage is TRBJ2-1, with a weak D call TRBD2 (6 bases). With 2 bases removed from V and 0 bases from J, the gap between germline ends came to 6 bases. Germline V lookup: CDR1 SGDLS, CDR2 YYNGEE. This CDR3 is 14 amino acids long. The CDR3 loop is CASSVSGSYNEQFF. The CDR3 nucleotides are TGTGCCAGCAGCGTTAGCGGCTCCTACAATGAGCAGTTCTTC.

This clonotype showed up many times. This sequence joins TRBV9 and TRBJ2-6; D is ambiguous. V was pared by 0 bases and J by 0 bases, with 7 bases between. CDR3 length: 16 residues. Germline V gene lookup returns CDR1 SGDLS and CDR2 YYNGEE. In nucleotides, the CDR3 is TGTGCCAGCAGCGTAGAAAAGTTCTCTGGGGCCAACGTCCTGACTTTC. Translated, it gives CASSVEKFSGANVLTF.

This clonotype appeared many times. The rearrangement joins TRBV9 to TRBJ2-2, with 10 bases that match TRBD2. The CDR3 contains 15 residues. From germline, CDR1 is SGDLS and CDR2 YYNGEE. The V segment lost 1 base and the J segment 7 bases; nucleotides outside the gene matches: 4. As DNA, the CDR3 is TGTGCCAGCAGCGTAACTAGCGGGAACCTCGGGGAGCTGTTTTTT. It translates to CASSVTSGNLGELFF.

The chain employs TRBV9 and TRBJ1-3; 11 bases align to TRBD1. The CDR3 sequence is 17 residues long. Germline values: CDR1 SGDLS, CDR2 YYNGEE. V lost 0 bases and J lost 2; bases outside the gene matches: 4. CDR3 sequence (DNA): TGTGCCAGCAGCGTAGTCGGGACAGGGGGTGCTGGAAACACCATATATTTT. It codes for CASSVVGTGGAGNTIYF. The full variable domain, completed using reference TRBV9 and TRBJ1-3, is DSGVTQTPKHLITATGQRVTLRCSPRSGDLSVYWYQQSLDQGLQFLIQYYNGEERAKGNILERFSAQQFPDLHSELNLSSLELGDSALYFCASSVVGTGGAGNTIYFGEGSWLTVV.

This clonotype was picked up many times. For the CDR3, the DNA is TGTGCCAGCAGCGTAGGCGCAGGGCAGACTAGCACAGATACGCAGTATTTT. Amino acid sequence: CASSVGAGQTSTDTQYF. The chain uses TRBV9 and TRBJ2-3, with a weak D call TRBD1 (5 bases). Trimming shortened V by 0 bases and J by 0 bases, and 14 bases separated the two germline ends. The CDR3 has 17 residues. Germline V gives CDR1 SGDLS, CDR2 YYNGEE.

The table lists this clonotype with many counts. The chain recombines TRBV9 with TRBJ1-2; the D is unclear. The CDR3 consists of 12 residues. V lost 4 bases to trimming and J lost 4 bases, with 8 bases between them. CDR1 SGDLS and CDR2 YYNGEE come from the germline V gene. The CDR3 protein is CASSSYRYGYTF. The CDR3 region has the DNA TGTGCCAGCAGCTCCTACCGCTATGGCTACACCTTC.

This clonotype was picked up many times. The chain uses TRBV9 and TRBJ2-5; unclear D gene. Trimming removed 0 bases from V and 1 base from J, with 10 bases in between. CDR1 is SGDLS and CDR2 is YYNGEE in the germline V gene. The CDR3 runs to 15 residues. In nucleotides, the CDR3 is TGTGCCAGCAGCGTAGGACTCCAGAGCCAAGAGACCCAGTACTTC. Amino acid sequence: CASSVGLQSQETQYF.

The rearrangement joins TRBV9 to TRBJ1-2; 7 bases match TRBD1. The CDR3 has 16 amino acids. Germline V CDR1 and CDR2: SGDLS, YYNGEE. Losses at the gene ends were 4 bases for V and 7 bases for J; bases not matched to a gene: 16. The CDR3 spells CASSTTEQGRAGGYTF. CDR3 sequence (DNA): TGTGCCAGCAGCACCACTGAACAGGGGCGCGCTGGTGGCTACACCTTC.

This clonotype was recorded many times. The chain joins TRBV9 to TRBJ2-1; 8 bases match TRBD2. Trimming cost V 0 bases and J 5 bases; bases outside gene matches: 10. This CDR3 spans 17 amino acids. Germline V gene lookup returns CDR1 SGDLS and CDR2 YYNGEE. In DNA form, the CDR3 reads TGTGCCAGCAGCGTAGGAGCAGCGGGAGCGTCGAACAATGAGCAGTTCTTC. As protein: CASSVGAAGASNNEQFF.

This clonotype was detected ten times or more. The gene calls are TRBV9 and TRBJ2-7, with a weak D call TRBD2 (7 bases). Germline CDR1 SGDLS, CDR2 YYNGEE. Trimming stripped 0 bases from V and 2 bases from J, with 15 bases between. This CDR3 contains 16 residues. CDR3 sequence: CASSVAAVGGAYEQYF. Written as DNA, the CDR3 is TGTGCCAGCAGCGTAGCCGCTGTAGGGGGGGCCTACGAGCAGTACTTC.

Many counts were recorded for this clonotype. The chain uses TRBV9 and TRBJ1-6; D is ambiguous. Trimming took off 0 bases at V and 0 bases at J, with 13 bases between the two ends. This CDR3 region has 18 residues. From germline, CDR1 is SGDLS and CDR2 YYNGEE. The CDR3 loop is CASSVEAQARSYNSPLHF. The CDR3 coding sequence is TGTGCCAGCAGCGTAGAGGCCCAAGCCCGCTCCTATAATTCACCCCTCCACTTT. Looking up the rest from reference TRBV9 and TRBJ1-6 gives the full variable domain: DSGVTQTPKHLITATGQRVTLRCSPRSGDLSVYWYQQSLDQGLQFLIQYYNGEERAKGNILERFSAQQFPDLHSELNLSSLELGDSALYFCASSVEAQARSYNSPLHFGNGTRLTVT.

This clonotype has ten or more counts. The genes are TRBV9 and TRBJ1-3, with D unclear. The V end was cut by 0 bases, the J end by 0 bases, with 7 bases between. This CDR3 contains 15 residues. Germline V gene data show CDR1 as SGDLS and CDR2 as YYNGEE. Here the CDR3 reads CASSVEPTSGNTIYF. The CDR3 nucleotides read TGTGCCAGCAGCGTAGAACCTACCTCTGGAAACACCATATATTTT.

This clonotype was counted many times. CDR3 residues: CASSVNTHYEQYF. The CDR3 nucleotides are TGTGCCAGCAGCGTGAACACCCACTACGAGCAGTACTTC. The rearrangement joins TRBV9 to TRBJ2-7, with D unclear. This CDR3 is built from 13 residues. V lost 2 bases and J 3 bases, leaving 9 bases between the germline ends. Germline V gene lookup returns CDR1 SGDLS and CDR2 YYNGEE. Based on the CDR3 plus reference TRBV9 and TRBJ2-7, the full variable domain is DSGVTQTPKHLITATGQRVTLRCSPRSGDLSVYWYQQSLDQGLQFLIQYYNGEERAKGNILERFSAQQFPDLHSELNLSSLELGDSALYFCASSVNTHYEQYFGPGTRLTVT.